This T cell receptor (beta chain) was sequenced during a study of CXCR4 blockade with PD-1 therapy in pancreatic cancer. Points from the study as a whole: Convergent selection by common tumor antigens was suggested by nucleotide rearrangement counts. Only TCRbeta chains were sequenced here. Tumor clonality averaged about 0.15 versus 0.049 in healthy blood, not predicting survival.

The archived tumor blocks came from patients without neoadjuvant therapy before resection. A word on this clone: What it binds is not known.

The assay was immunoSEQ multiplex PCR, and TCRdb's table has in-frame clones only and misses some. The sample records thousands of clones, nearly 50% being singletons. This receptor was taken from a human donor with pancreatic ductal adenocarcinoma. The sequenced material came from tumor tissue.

The CDR3 here is CASSLTRDRGRNEQFF. Written as DNA, the CDR3 is TGTGCCAGCTCACTGACCCGGGACAGGGGAAGGAATGAGCAGTTCTTC. The chain carries TRBV18 and TRBJ2-1; 10 positions agree with TRBD1. The CDR3 runs to 16 residues. Unmatched junction bases numbered 10, after V lost 4 bases and J lost 7 bases. CDR1 and CDR2 from the germline V gene are KGHSH and LQKENI.